The 2 T cell receptor beta chains given below trace back to one sample, sequenced in a study of shared clonotypes between healthy human individuals. Assay used: immunoSEQ multiplex PCR; TCRdb lists only in-frame clones, some missing. Here the sample spans over 800,000 clones, 92% being singletons. Naive CD8 cells lacked CD45RO and underwent positive selection for CCR7, leaving out terminally differentiated effector memory CD45RA+ cells. What was sequenced was naive CD8+ T cells sorted from blood. The source of these receptors is a man younger than 40 in good health.

This chain links TRBV11-2 with TRBJ2-7; D is ambiguous. V was clipped by 6 bases and J by 5 bases, with 8 bases between them. CDR3 length: 11 residues. Germline values: CDR1 SGHAT, CDR2 FQNNGV. In DNA, the CDR3 is TGTGCCAGCAGTGGGGTGCACGAGCAGTACTTC. Its protein product is CASSGVHEQYF. Variable domain in full (rest from reference TRBV11-2 and TRBJ2-7): EAGVAQSPRYKIIEKRQSVAFWCNPISGHATLYWYQQILGQGPKLLIQFQNNGVVDDSQLPKDRFSAERLKGVDSTLKIQPAKLEDSAVYLCASSGVHEQYFGPGTRLTVT.

The chain combines TRBV28 with TRBJ2-6; D possibly corresponds to TRBD1 (6 bases). Germline V gene data show CDR1 as MDHEN and CDR2 as SYDVKM. This CDR3 contains 15 residues. Trimming removed 6 bases from V and 1 base from J, with 10 bases in between. CDR3: CASRSTGSGANVLTF. The CDR3 nucleotides are TGTGCCAGCAGATCTACAGGGTCTGGGGCCAACGTCCTGACTTTC.